The source of this T cell receptor (beta chain) is a study of blood T cell repertoires in COVID-19. The wider study: Whether acute or convalescent, the COVID-19 samples came from the United States, Italy and Spain. T cells, B-cell-depleted T cells, or PBMCs supplied cDNA or gDNA.

Germline lookup yields CDR1 MNHEY and CDR2 SMNVEV (reference sequence). V shed 4 bases and J 3 bases; nucleotides not matched to a gene: 5. This CDR3 comprises 16 residues. As processed by the authors: Amplification of reference gene primers provided the estimated nucleated cell counts. Sequenced by immunoSEQ multiplex PCR; TCRdb stores in-frame clones only, minus some. V and J calls and clone size are given by that table; D and trimming were obtained from the DNA. The repertoire holds 30,000 to 40,000 clones, with 75% to 90% as singletons. The chain combines TRBV27 with TRBJ2-1; the match to TRBD2 covers 11 bases. The sample was peripheral blood. The sequence came from a man in his sixties with acute or convalescent COVID-19. The CDR3 nucleotides read TGTGCCAGCAGTTCACTAGCGGGAGTAGGCTACAATGAGCAGTTCTTC. It codes for CASSSLAGVGYNEQFF.